Following are 25 T cell receptor beta chains from one sample sequenced in a study of T cell responses to AZD1222 COVID-19 vaccine. Assay used: immunoSEQ multiplex PCR; TCRdb lists only in-frame clones, some missing. This table holds about 150,000 clones, around 89% found once. This sample comprised peripheral blood, obtained on day 0 of AZD1222 vaccination. Source of these receptors: an adult in good health.

This chain links TRBV4-1 with TRBJ1-2; 7 nucleotides agree with TRBD1. Germline values: CDR1 MGHRA, CDR2 YSYEKL. This CDR3 comprises 15 residues. With 2 bases clipped from V and 8 bases from J, the junction kept 11 bases outside the gene matches. The CDR3 DNA reads TGCGCCAGCAGCCAACGACAGGGCCCCTTAGGGGGCTACACCTTC. Its translation is CASSQRQGPLGGYTF.

The V call is TRBV9, the J call TRBJ1-1; no reliable D call. Trimming took 0 bases from V and 5 from J, leaving 11 bases between them. The CDR3 has 14 amino acids. CDR1 is SGDLS, CDR2 YYNGEE, per germline. CDR3 residues: CASSVEAAFTEAFF. CDR3 sequence (DNA): TGTGCCAGCAGCGTAGAGGCGGCCTTTACTGAAGCTTTCTTT.

V usage is TRBV7-2 and J usage is TRBJ1-6, with no clear D. CDR3 size: 13 residues. V was cut by 5 bases and J by 10 bases, with 12 bases left in between. Germline V lookup: CDR1 SGHTA, CDR2 FQGNSA. The CDR3 coding sequence is TGTGCCAGCAGCGCAATACCCGAATCACCCCTCCACTTT. As protein: CASSAIPESPLHF.

This clone was recorded many times. This sequence joins TRBV2 and TRBJ1-3; D remains ambiguous. Germline loops: CDR1 SNHLY, CDR2 FYNNEI. V lost 8 bases and J lost 2, with 16 bases in between. The CDR3 contains 15 residues. The DNA of the CDR3 is TGTGCCAGCTCCGGGCGCGTATCCGCTGGAAACACCATATATTTT. The encoded protein is CASSGRVSAGNTIYF.

CDR3 loop: CASSERRSSGGLSTDTQYF. The CDR3 coding sequence is TGTGCCAGCAGTGAAAGGCGGTCTAGCGGGGGGTTGAGCACAGATACGCAGTATTTT. V usage is TRBV2 and J usage is TRBJ2-3; the match to TRBD2 covers 11 bases. Germline CDR1 SNHLY, CDR2 FYNNEI. J gave up 0 bases and V 2 bases, and 10 bases lay outside the gene matches. This CDR3 is built from 19 residues.

This chain connects TRBV5-1 to TRBJ1-1; 8 bases map to TRBD1. From germline, CDR1 is SGHRS and CDR2 YFSETQ. The CDR3 is 13 amino acids. V gave up 4 bases and J gave up 8 bases; unmatched junction bases: 7. Written as DNA, the CDR3 is TGCGCCAGCAGCGGGACTGGACAGGGCGAAGCTTTCTTT. It yields the protein CASSGTGQGEAFF.

The chain combines TRBV2 with TRBJ2-3; D remains ambiguous. CDR3 size: 14 residues. The germline V and J ends were trimmed by 4 bases and 6 bases, with 14 bases remaining between them. Germline V gene lookup returns CDR1 SNHLY and CDR2 FYNNEI. CDR3 in amino acids: CASSVRTNGDTQYF. Here the CDR3 DNA reads TGTGCCAGCAGTGTTCGGACCAATGGGGATACGCAGTATTTT.

The chain has TRBV18 and TRBJ2-6; 7 bases agree with TRBD2. Trimming took 2 bases from V and 0 from J; bases not matched to a gene: 4. Germline values: CDR1 KGHSH, CDR2 LQKENI. This CDR3 is 17 amino acids long. The CDR3 DNA follows: TGTGCCAGCTCACCAAGCGGGGCCACCTCTGGGGCCAACGTCCTGACTTTC. The encoded protein is CASSPSGATSGANVLTF.

The V gene is TRBV6-5, the J gene TRBJ2-7; tentative D call: TRBD2 (6 bases). V lost 2 bases and J lost 6, with 14 bases in between. The CDR3 is made up of 14 amino acids. Looked up from germline, CDR1 is MNHEY and CDR2 is SVGAGI. CDR3 in amino acids: CASSYTTPGGEQYF. In DNA, the CDR3 is TGTGCCAGCAGTTACACCACTCCCGGGGGCGAGCAGTACTTC.

In DNA form, the CDR3 reads TGTGCCAGCAGTTTTACACCGGGTGAGCAGTTCTTC. It yields the protein CASSFTPGEQFF. The chain joins TRBV28 to TRBJ2-1; D gene uncertain. The CDR3 extends over 12 amino acids. Deletions cut 3 bases from V and 9 bases from J, with 9 bases between. CDR1 and CDR2 (germline): MDHEN, SYDVKM.

J is TRBJ1-5 and V is TRBV29-1, with unresolved D. The V gene's germline CDR1 is SQVTM and CDR2 ANQGSEA. The ends were cut back, 4 bases at V and 0 bases at J, with 4 bases in the middle. CDR3 size: 12 residues. For the CDR3, the DNA is TGCAGCGTTGGGGATAGCAATCAGCCCCAGCATTTT. Encoded protein: CSVGDSNQPQHF.

The chain has TRBV12-3 or TRBV12-4 and TRBJ1-1, with a weak D call TRBD1 (6 bases). The V end was cut by 7 bases, the J end by 5 bases, with 14 bases between. The CDR3 covers 13 residues. As DNA, the CDR3 is TGTGCCAGCAACATAGGGGGGAGGACTGAAGCTTTCTTT. This gives the protein CASNIGGRTEAFF.

In its sample, this clone was seen once. The gene calls are TRBV28 and TRBJ2-3, with 8 nucleotides matching TRBD2. Germline loops: CDR1 MDHEN, CDR2 SYDVKM. The CDR3 length is 18 residues. Germline trimming cut 7 bases from V and 1 base from J; bases unmatched to any gene: 16. CDR3 loop: CASIGLDVFSGGTDTQYF. CDR3 in DNA: TGTGCCAGCATTGGTCTCGATGTATTTAGCGGGGGCACAGATACGCAGTATTTT.

The chain uses TRBV4-3 and TRBJ2-1, with a weak D call TRBD2 (6 bases). The V gene lost 1 base and the J gene lost 10 bases, with 11 bases spanning the gap. The CDR3 loop spans 13 amino acids. Germline V gene data show CDR1 as LGHNA and CDR2 as YSLEER. Here the CDR3 DNA reads TGCGCCAGCAGCCAAGTTGGGAGGAAAGAGCAGTTCTTC. Its protein product is CASSQVGRKEQFF.

CDR3 nucleotide sequence: TGTGCCAGCAGCTTAGACGGATATGGGCAGTACTTC. It yields the protein CASSLDGYGQYF. The V call is TRBV7-9, the J call TRBJ2-7; unclear D gene. V lost 1 base, J lost 9 bases, and 10 bases lay in between. Germline values: CDR1 SEHNR, CDR2 FQNEAQ (reference sequence). This CDR3 spans 12 amino acids.

The chain combines TRBV5-4 with TRBJ2-7; D is perhaps TRBD2 (5 bases). This CDR3 region has 14 residues. Germline lookup yields CDR1 SGHNT and CDR2 YYREEE (reference sequence). The V end was cut by 3 bases, the J end by 2 bases, with 12 bases between. The CDR3 here is CASSSGRGTYEQYF. The CDR3, as DNA: TGTGCCAGCAGCTCCGGACGAGGGACCTACGAGCAGTACTTC.

The sample holds one count of this clone. The rearrangement links TRBV28 to TRBJ2-7, with 7 bases aligning to TRBD1. There are 14 residues in the CDR3. Trimming removed 8 bases from V and 3 bases from J; junction bases left unmatched: 10. Germline lookup yields CDR1 MDHEN and CDR2 SYDVKM. The CDR3 here is CASADTGVRYEQYF. The CDR3 nucleotides are TGTGCCAGCGCCGACACAGGGGTACGCTACGAGCAGTACTTC.

A single count supports this clone. V usage is TRBV19 and J usage is TRBJ1-1; tentative D call: TRBD1 (5 bases). Germline CDR1 and CDR2: LNHDA and SQIVND (reference sequence). The germline V and J ends were trimmed by 3 bases and 3 bases, with 11 bases remaining between them. The CDR3 totals 14 residues. The DNA for the CDR3 is TGTGCCAGTAGTATCGGGGGTTTTGACACTGAAGCTTTCTTT. It codes for CASSIGGFDTEAFF.

The DNA for the CDR3 is TGTGCCAGTAGTGTCTCACAGGGAGGCGGAACTGAAGCTTTCTTT. This translates into CASSVSQGGGTEAFF. V usage is TRBV19 and J usage is TRBJ1-1; D is perhaps TRBD1 (6 bases). Germline lookup yields CDR1 LNHDA and CDR2 SQIVND (reference sequence). V lost 5 bases and J lost 5, with 18 bases in between. The CDR3 spans 15 residues.

This clone was observed once. Other DNA variants within this sample encode the same CDR3. The chain uses TRBV4-2 and TRBJ2-1; 8 nucleotides agree with TRBD1. The germline V gene has CDR1 LGHNA and CDR2 YNFKEQ. The CDR3 is made up of 15 amino acids. Trimming cost V 1 base and J 4 bases; bases outside gene matches: 3. As DNA, the CDR3 is TGTGCCAGCAGCCAAGGTACAGGGGGTTACAATGAGCAGTTCTTC. Protein product: CASSQGTGGYNEQFF.

The chain recombines TRBV28 with TRBJ2-7; D gene uncertain. Germline-derived CDR1 and CDR2 are MDHEN and SYDVKM. Trimming took 1 base from V and 4 from J, leaving 14 bases between them. This CDR3 has 15 residues. DNA for the CDR3: TGTGCCAGCAGTTTATCCGGTGTGAACTTGTACGAGCAGTACTTC. It specifies CASSLSGVNLYEQYF.

The chain links TRBV29-1 to TRBJ1-4; no definite D call. The CDR3 runs 14 residues. Germline V lookup: CDR1 SQVTM, CDR2 ANQGSEA. V was trimmed by 7 bases and J by 4 bases, leaving 16 bases between them. CDR3 sequence: CSAVPKGNNEKLFF. Here the CDR3 DNA reads TGCAGCGCCGTCCCAAAAGGGAATAATGAAAAACTGTTTTTT.

The chain joins TRBV19 to TRBJ1-1, with D unclear. Trimming removed 1 base at V and 7 bases at J, with 10 bases between. CDR3 size: 13 residues. Germline CDR1 reads LNHDA; CDR2 reads SQIVND (reference sequence). The chain's CDR3 is CASSIGLNFEAFF. CDR3 bases: TGTGCCAGTAGTATAGGGCTGAACTTTGAAGCTTTCTTT.

This clone was detected only once. This chain joins TRBV5-4 and TRBJ2-7, with D perhaps matching TRBD2 (6 bases). Trimming pared 2 bases from V and 2 bases from J, leaving 8 bases between. Germline V gives CDR1 SGHNT, CDR2 YYREEE (reference sequence). CDR3 size: 13 residues. The CDR3 protein is CASSFGGPYEQYF. CDR3 DNA: TGTGCCAGCAGCTTCGGGGGTCCCTACGAGCAGTACTTC.

This clone was detected only once. V and J are TRBV6-5 and TRBJ1-6; the match to TRBD1 covers 7 bases. Germline CDR1 MNHEY, CDR2 SVGAGI. J lost 0 bases, V lost 8 bases, and 4 bases had no gene match. This CDR3 is built from 15 residues. The CDR3 here is CASRDRASYNSPLHF. The CDR3 DNA is TGTGCCAGCCGAGACAGGGCCTCCTATAATTCACCCCTCCACTTT.